This T cell receptor beta chain was documented in a study of blood T cell repertoires in COVID-19. As for the study in general: Material from acute and convalescent COVID-19 was sourced from the United States, Italy and Spain. From T cells, B-cell-depleted T cells, or PBMCs came the material, which was cDNA or gDNA.

Participant reports of clinical history set cohort assignment. The germline V gene has CDR1 SGHTA and CDR2 FQGNSA. Trimming stripped 6 bases from V and 2 bases from J, with 14 bases between. The CDR3 has 15 residues. How the authors handled the data: Cell counts per sample came from amplifying reference gene primers. Sequencing was performed with immunoSEQ multiplex PCR; in TCRdb, only in-frame clones are kept and a portion is missing. The DNA gave D and trimming, while V, J and clone size come from that table. In the table there are about 190,000 clones, about 88% of which are singletons. V and J are TRBV7-2 and TRBJ2-1; D possibly corresponds to TRBD1 (6 bases). Sequencing was done on a sample of PBMCs or T cells enriched from blood (not recorded which). The receptor's source is a woman aged 25 to 39 who had recovered from COVID-19. The CDR3 bases are TGTGCCAGCAGGCACCGACAGGATCCCTACAATGAGCAGTTCTTC. Translated: CASRHRQDPYNEQFF. The variable domain in full, completed from reference TRBV7-2 and TRBJ2-1, reads GAGVSQSPSNKVTEKGKDVELRCDPISGHTALYWYRQSLGQGLEFLIYFQGNSAPDKSGLPSDRFSAERTGGSVSTLTIQRTQQEDSAVYLCASRHRQDPYNEQFFGPGTRLTVL.